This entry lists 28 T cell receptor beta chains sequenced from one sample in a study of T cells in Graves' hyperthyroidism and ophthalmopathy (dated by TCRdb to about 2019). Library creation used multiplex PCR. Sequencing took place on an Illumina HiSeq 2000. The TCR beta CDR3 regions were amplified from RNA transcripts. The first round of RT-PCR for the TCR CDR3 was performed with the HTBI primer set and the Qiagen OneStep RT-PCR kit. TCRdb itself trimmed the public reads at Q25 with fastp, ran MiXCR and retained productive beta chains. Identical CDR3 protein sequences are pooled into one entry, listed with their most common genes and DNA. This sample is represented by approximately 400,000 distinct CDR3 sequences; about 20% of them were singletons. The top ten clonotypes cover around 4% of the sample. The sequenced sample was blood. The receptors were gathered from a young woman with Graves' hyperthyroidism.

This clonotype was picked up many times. The DNA for the CDR3 is TGCAGTGCTAGTCAGGGGATTGGGTATGGCTACACCTTC. It encodes CSASQGIGYGYTF. V usage is TRBV20-1 and J usage is TRBJ1-2; possible D gene TRBD1, 6 bases. The CDR3 runs 13 residues. The V end lost 3 bases, the J end lost 5 bases, and 13 bases lay between the germline ends. CDR1 DFQATT and CDR2 SNEGSKA come from the germline V gene (reference sequence).

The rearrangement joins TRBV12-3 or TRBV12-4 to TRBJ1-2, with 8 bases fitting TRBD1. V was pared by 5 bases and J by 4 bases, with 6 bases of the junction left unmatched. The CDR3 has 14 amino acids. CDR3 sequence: CASSASGGTYGYTF. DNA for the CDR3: TGTGCCAGCAGTGCGTCAGGGGGCACCTATGGCTACACCTTC.

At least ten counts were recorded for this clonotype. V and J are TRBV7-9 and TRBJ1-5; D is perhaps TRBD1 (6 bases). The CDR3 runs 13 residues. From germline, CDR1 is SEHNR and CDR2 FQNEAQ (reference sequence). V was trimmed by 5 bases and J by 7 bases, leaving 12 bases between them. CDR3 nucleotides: TGTGCCAGCAGCAAGGGACAAGGACAGCCCCAGCATTTT. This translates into CASSKGQGQPQHF.

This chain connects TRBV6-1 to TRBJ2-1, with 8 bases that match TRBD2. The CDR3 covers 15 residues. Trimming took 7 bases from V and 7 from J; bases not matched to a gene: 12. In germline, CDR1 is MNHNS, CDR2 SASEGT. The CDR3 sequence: CASTQNGGAPNEQFF. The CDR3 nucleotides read TGTGCCAGCACCCAGAACGGGGGGGCCCCAAATGAGCAGTTCTTC.

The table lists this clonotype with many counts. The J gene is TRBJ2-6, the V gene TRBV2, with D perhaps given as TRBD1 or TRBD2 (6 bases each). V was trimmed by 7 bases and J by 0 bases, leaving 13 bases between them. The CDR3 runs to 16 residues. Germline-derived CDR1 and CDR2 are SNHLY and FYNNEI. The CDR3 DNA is TGTGCCAGCACTCCAGGGGACTTCTCTGGGGCCAACGTCCTGACTTTC. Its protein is CASTPGDFSGANVLTF.

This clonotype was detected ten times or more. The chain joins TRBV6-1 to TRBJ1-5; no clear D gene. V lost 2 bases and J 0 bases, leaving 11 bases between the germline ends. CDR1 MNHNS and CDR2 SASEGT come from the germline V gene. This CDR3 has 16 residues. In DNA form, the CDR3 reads TGTGCCAGCAGTGAATTGGAACAGTATAGCAATCAGCCCCAGCATTTT. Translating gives CASSELEQYSNQPQHF.

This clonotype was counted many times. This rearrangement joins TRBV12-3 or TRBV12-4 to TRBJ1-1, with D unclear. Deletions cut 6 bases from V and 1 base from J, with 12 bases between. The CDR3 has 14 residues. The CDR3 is CASSEDGRNTEAFF. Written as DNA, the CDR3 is TGTGCCAGCAGCGAAGACGGACGGAACACTGAAGCTTTCTTT.

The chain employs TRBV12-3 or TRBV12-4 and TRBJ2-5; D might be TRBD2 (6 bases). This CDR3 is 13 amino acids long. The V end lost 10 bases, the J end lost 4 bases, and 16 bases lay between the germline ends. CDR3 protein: CATMTVGGETQYF. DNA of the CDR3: TGTGCCACCATGACGGTGGGGGGAGAGACCCAGTACTTC.

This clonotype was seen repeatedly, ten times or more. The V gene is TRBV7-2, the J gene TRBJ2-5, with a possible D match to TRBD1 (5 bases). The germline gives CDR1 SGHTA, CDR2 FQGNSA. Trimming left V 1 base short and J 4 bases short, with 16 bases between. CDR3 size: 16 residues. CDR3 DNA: TGTGCCAGCAGCTTAGTGGGGCCTACGTTCGGAGAGACCCAGTACTTC. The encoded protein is CASSLVGPTFGETQYF.

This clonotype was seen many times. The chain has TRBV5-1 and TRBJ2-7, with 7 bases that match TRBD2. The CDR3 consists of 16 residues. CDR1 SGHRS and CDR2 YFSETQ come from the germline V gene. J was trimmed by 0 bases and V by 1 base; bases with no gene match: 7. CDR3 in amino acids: CASSLLVGRSSYEQYF. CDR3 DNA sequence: TGCGCCAGCAGCTTGTTGGTCGGGAGGAGCTCCTACGAGCAGTACTTC.

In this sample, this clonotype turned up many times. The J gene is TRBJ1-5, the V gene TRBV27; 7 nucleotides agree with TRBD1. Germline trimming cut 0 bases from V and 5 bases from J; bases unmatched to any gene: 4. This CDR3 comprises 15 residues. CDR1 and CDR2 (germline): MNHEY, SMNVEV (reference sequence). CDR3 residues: CASSLSAGGDQPQHF. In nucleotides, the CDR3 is TGTGCCAGCAGTTTATCCGCAGGGGGTGATCAGCCCCAGCATTTT.

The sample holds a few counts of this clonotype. Here the CDR3 DNA reads TGCGCCAGCAGCCCCGGCAGGGCTAGCAATCAGCCCCAGCATTTT. This gives the protein CASSPGRASNQPQHF. The genes are TRBV4-1 and TRBJ1-5; TRBD1 might be the D (5 bases). Trimming cost V 4 bases and J 0 bases, with 10 bases left between them. The germline CDR1 and CDR2 sequences are MGHRA and YSYEKL. The CDR3 extends over 15 amino acids.

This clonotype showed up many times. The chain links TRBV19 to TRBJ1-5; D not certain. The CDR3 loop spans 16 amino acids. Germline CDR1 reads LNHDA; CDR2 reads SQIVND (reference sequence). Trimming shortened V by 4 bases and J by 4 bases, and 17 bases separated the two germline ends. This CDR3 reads CASSTRGLWWNQPQHF. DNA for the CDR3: TGTGCCAGTAGTACGAGAGGCCTCTGGTGGAATCAGCCCCAGCATTTT.

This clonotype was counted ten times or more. As DNA, the CDR3 is TGTGCCAGTCTTGGGGGACAGGGGGCCTACGAGCAGTACTTC. Translating it yields CASLGGQGAYEQYF. The chain combines TRBV18 with TRBJ2-7, with TRBD1 identical over 11 bases. J lost 2 bases, V lost 9 bases, and 6 bases had no gene match. The CDR3 covers 14 residues. CDR1 KGHSH and CDR2 LQKENI come from the germline V gene.

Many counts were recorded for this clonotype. The CDR3 protein is CSVSPGLRNSYTF. As DNA, the CDR3 is TGCAGCGTCTCACCGGGTCTTCGGAATTCCTACACCTTC. The gene calls are TRBV29-1 and TRBJ1-2; D unclear. CDR3 length: 13 amino acids. V lost 6 bases and J lost 10, with 21 bases in between. Per the germline V gene, CDR1 is SQVTM and CDR2 is ANQGSEA.

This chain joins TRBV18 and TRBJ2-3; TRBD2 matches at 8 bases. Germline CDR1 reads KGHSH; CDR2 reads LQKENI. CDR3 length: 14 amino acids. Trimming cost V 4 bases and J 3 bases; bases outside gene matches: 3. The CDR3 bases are TGTGCCAGCTCACGCGGGGGGAAAACAGATACGCAGTATTTT. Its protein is CASSRGGKTDTQYF.

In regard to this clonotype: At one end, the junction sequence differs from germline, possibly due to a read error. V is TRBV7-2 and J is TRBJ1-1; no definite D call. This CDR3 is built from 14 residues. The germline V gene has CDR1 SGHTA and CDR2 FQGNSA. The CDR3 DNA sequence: TGTGCCAGCAGCCTAGCGGTGGCGGCCCTTGAAGCTTTCTTT. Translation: CASSLAVAALEAFF.

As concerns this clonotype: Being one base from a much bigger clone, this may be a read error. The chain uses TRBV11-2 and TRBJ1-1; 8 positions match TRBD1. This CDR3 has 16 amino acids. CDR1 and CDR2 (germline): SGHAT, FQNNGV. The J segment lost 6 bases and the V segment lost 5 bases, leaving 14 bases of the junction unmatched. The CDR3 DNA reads TGTGCCAGCAGCCCTACAGGGGGGGAATGGGGCGCTGAAGCTTTCTTT. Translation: CASSPTGGEWGAEAFF.

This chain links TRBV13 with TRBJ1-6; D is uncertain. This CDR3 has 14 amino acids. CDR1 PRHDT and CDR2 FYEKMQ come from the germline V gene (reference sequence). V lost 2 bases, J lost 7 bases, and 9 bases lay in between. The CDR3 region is CASSLPSDNSPLHF. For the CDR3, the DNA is TGTGCCAGCAGCTTACCGTCAGACAATTCACCCCTCCACTTT.

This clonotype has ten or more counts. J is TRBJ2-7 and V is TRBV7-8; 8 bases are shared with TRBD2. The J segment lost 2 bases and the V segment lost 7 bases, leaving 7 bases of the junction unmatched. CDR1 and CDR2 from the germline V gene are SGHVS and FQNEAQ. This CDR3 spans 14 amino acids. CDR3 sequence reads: CASNFAGGTYEQYF. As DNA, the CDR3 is TGTGCCAGCAATTTTGCGGGGGGCACCTACGAGCAGTACTTC.

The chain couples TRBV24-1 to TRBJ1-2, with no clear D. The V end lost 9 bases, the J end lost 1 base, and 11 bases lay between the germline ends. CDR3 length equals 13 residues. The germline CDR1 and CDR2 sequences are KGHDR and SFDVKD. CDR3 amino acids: CATAAGVNYGYTF. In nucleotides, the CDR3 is TGTGCCACCGCCGCCGGGGTTAACTATGGCTACACCTTC.

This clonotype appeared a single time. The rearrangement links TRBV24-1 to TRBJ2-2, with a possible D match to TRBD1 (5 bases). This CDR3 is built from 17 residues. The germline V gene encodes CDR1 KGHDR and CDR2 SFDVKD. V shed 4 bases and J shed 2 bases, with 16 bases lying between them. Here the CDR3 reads CATSDPRQRLNTGELFF. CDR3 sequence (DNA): TGTGCCACCAGTGACCCCCGACAGAGGTTAAACACCGGGGAGCTGTTTTTT.

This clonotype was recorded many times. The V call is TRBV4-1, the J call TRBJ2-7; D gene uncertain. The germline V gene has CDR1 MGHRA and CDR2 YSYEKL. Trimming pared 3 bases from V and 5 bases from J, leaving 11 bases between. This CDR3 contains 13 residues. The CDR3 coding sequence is TGCGCCAGCAGCCACGGTGCTGAGGACGAGCAGTACTTC. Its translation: CASSHGAEDEQYF.

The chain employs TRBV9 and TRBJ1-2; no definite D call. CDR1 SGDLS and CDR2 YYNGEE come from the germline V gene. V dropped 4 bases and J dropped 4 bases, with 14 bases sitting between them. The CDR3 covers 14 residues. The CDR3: CASSPHRGVYGYTF. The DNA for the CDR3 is TGTGCCAGCAGCCCCCACCGGGGTGTCTATGGCTACACCTTC.

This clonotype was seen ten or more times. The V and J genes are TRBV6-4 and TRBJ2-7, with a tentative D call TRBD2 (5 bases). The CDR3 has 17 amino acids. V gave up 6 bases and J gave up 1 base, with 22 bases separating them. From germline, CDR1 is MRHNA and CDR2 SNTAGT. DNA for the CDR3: TGTGCCAGCAGCCCCGTGATGTGGAGGAGGTATTCCTACGAGCAGTACTTC. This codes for CASSPVMWRRYSYEQYF.

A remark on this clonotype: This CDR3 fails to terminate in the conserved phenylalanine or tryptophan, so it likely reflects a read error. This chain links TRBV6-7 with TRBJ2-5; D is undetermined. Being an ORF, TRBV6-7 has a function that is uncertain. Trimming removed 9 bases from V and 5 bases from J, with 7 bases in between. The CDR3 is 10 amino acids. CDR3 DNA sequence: TGTGCCAGGAAACGGGAGACCCAGTACCTC. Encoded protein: CARKRETQYL.

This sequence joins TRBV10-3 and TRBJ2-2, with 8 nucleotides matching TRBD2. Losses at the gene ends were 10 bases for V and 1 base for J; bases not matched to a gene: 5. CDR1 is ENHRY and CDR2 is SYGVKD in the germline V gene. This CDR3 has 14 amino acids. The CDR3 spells CATERERNTGELFF. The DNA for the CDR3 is TGTGCCACCGAGCGGGAGAGGAACACCGGGGAGCTGTTTTTT.

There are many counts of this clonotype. CDR3 nucleotide sequence: TGTGCCACCAGTGATGGGTCAGGGGCTGGAAACGAGCAGTACTTC. Protein sequence: CATSDGSGAGNEQYF. The V and J genes are TRBV24-1 and TRBJ2-7, with D possibly TRBD1 on 6 matching bases. The germline V gene encodes CDR1 KGHDR and CDR2 SFDVKD. This CDR3 has 15 residues. V gave up 3 bases and J gave up 5 bases, with 16 bases separating them.